This T cell receptor (beta chain) was captured in a study of long-term antiretroviral therapy in people with HIV. Only one count was recorded for this clone. The CDR3 totals 14 residues. Trimming shortened V by 1 base and J by 7 bases, and 11 bases separated the two germline ends. Germline V gene sequence: CDR1 SGHTA, CDR2 FQGTGA. Samples were assayed with immunoSEQ v3.0 at survey level. Here immunoSEQ multiplex PCR was the method, and the copy in TCRdb shows in-frame clones only, minus some. The top ten clones hold around 7.7% of a sample with tens of thousands of clones, roughly 92% of them seen once.

This sample comprised unsorted PBMCs, obtained 4.4 years after starting antiretroviral therapy. The V and J genes are TRBV7-3 and TRBJ2-1, with D tentatively TRBD1 (5 bases). The receptor was derived from a woman aged 50 to 65 with HIV. CDR3 in DNA: TGTGCCAGCAGCTTAATGGCAGGGCTGAATGAGCAGTTCTTC. It codes for CASSLMAGLNEQFF. Full variable domain (missing parts from reference TRBV7-3 and TRBJ2-1): GAGVSQTPSNKVTEKGKYVELRCDPISGHTALYWYRQSLGQGPEFLIYFQGTGAADDSGLPNDRFFAVRPEGSVSTLKIQRTERGDSAVYLCASSLMAGLNEQFFGPGTRLTVL.